Listed here are 20 T cell receptor beta chains from one sample, sequenced in a study of T cell changes during pregnancy in multiple sclerosis. Clones were read by immunoSEQ multiplex PCR, and TCRdb kept only the in-frame ones, dropping some. This sample has 90,000 or so clones, with approximately 90% found just once. The sequencing here drew on peripheral blood, taken in the first trimester of pregnancy. The receptors were sampled from a female donor in good health, enrolled as a control in a pregnancy study.

This clone was seen a single time. This chain links TRBV7-2 with TRBJ1-6; the match to TRBD1 covers 7 bases. V shed 4 bases, J shed 9 bases, and the junction held 6 bases outside the gene matches. CDR3 size: 14 residues. The germline gives CDR1 SGHTA, CDR2 FQGNSA. CDR3 loop: CASSSPGTASPLHF. The CDR3 nucleotides read TGTGCCAGCAGCTCGCCCGGGACAGCTTCACCCCTCCACTTT.

The gene calls are TRBV10-3 and TRBJ1-1, with 8 positions matching TRBD1. CDR1 and CDR2 from the germline V gene are ENHRY and SYGVKD. CDR3 length: 18 residues. The V gene end was trimmed by 5 bases and the J gene end by 1 base; junction bases not matched to a gene: 15. The CDR3 region is CAISPVPGQVRRNTEAFF. The CDR3 DNA sequence: TGTGCCATCAGTCCTGTCCCGGGACAGGTACGCCGGAACACTGAAGCTTTCTTT.

The V call is TRBV11-2, the J call TRBJ1-3, with 7 bases identical to TRBD1. V gave up 4 bases and J gave up 4 bases; unmatched junction bases: 4. The CDR3 has 14 residues. Germline V CDR1 and CDR2: SGHAT, FQNNGV. The CDR3 reads CASSSQGTGNTIYF. As DNA, the CDR3 is TGTGCCAGCAGCTCACAGGGGACCGGAAACACCATATATTTT.

The chain recombines TRBV18 with TRBJ1-5; 10 bases are shared with TRBD1. CDR1 is KGHSH, CDR2 LQKENI, per germline. Trimming took 3 bases from V and 5 from J; bases not matched to a gene: 4. The CDR3 consists of 15 residues. The chain's CDR3 is CASSPGQGTYQPQHF. The CDR3 DNA sequence: TGTGCCAGCTCACCGGGACAGGGGACCTATCAGCCCCAGCATTTT. Variable domain in full (rest from reference TRBV18 and TRBJ1-5): NAGVMQNPRHLVRRRGQEARLRCSPMKGHSHVYWYRQLPEEGLKFMVYLQKENIIDESGMPKERFSAEFPKEGPSILRIQQVVRGDSAAYFCASSPGQGTYQPQHFGDGTRLSIL.

As for this clone: Other DNA variants within this sample encode the same CDR3. This chain connects TRBV4-3 to TRBJ1-5, with D unclear. Germline lookup yields CDR1 LGHNA and CDR2 YSLEER. The V end lost 0 bases, the J end lost 7 bases, and 7 bases lay between the germline ends. CDR3 length: 13 residues. CDR3 coding DNA: TGCGCCAGCAGCCAAGATAGAGGCCAGCCCCAGCATTTT. Translation: CASSQDRGQPQHF.

The J gene is TRBJ2-3, the V gene TRBV7-2, with a tentative D call TRBD1 (6 bases). Between the trimmed V and J ends, which lost 1 base and 5 bases, there was a span of 16 bases. The CDR3 loop spans 16 amino acids. Germline V gene lookup returns CDR1 SGHTA and CDR2 FQGNSA. The CDR3 protein is CASSLGPTGFLDTQYF. DNA of the CDR3: TGTGCCAGCAGCTTAGGCCCCACAGGGTTTCTAGATACGCAGTATTTT.

This chain links TRBV15 with TRBJ1-5; no firm D call. Trimming left V 0 bases short and J 3 bases short, with 15 bases between. The CDR3 sequence is 17 residues long. Germline CDR1 and CDR2: LNHNV and YYDKDF (reference sequence). In nucleotides, the CDR3 is TGTGCCACCAGCAGAGATCTAGCGTTTGGGAACAATCAGCCCCAGCATTTT. Translated, it gives CATSRDLAFGNNQPQHF.

The CDR3 DNA reads as TGTGCCAGCCGGACGGGGCAAGAGACCCAGTACTTC. Its translation is CASRTGQETQYF. This chain connects TRBV6-5 to TRBJ2-5; TRBD2 is a possible D gene (5 bases). The CDR3 loop spans 12 amino acids. The ends were cut back, 8 bases at V and 2 bases at J, with 9 bases in the middle. The germline gives CDR1 MNHEY, CDR2 SVGAGI.

The chain combines TRBV10-3 with TRBJ2-4; D is possibly TRBD1 (6 bases). Germline V lookup: CDR1 ENHRY, CDR2 SYGVKD. The CDR3 has 12 amino acids. V lost 0 bases and J 9 bases, leaving 6 bases between the germline ends. The DNA of the CDR3 is TGTGCCATCAGTGAGTCACAGGGCATTCAGTACTTC. This gives the protein CAISESQGIQYF.

This chain uses TRBV27 with TRBJ1-2, with 8 nucleotides matching TRBD1. CDR1 is MNHEY, CDR2 SMNVEV, per germline (reference sequence). The CDR3 runs 14 residues. V shed 5 bases, J shed 6 bases, and the junction held 8 bases outside the gene matches. CDR3 coding DNA: TGTGCCAGCAGTCCTCAGGGGGCTGGCGATGGCTACACCTTC. It translates to CASSPQGAGDGYTF.

The chain employs TRBV28 and TRBJ1-5; 7 bases map to TRBD1. The J segment lost 10 bases and the V segment lost 2 bases, leaving 2 bases of the junction unmatched. The CDR3 loop spans 12 amino acids. CDR1 is MDHEN and CDR2 is SYDVKM in the germline V gene. The DNA of the CDR3 is TGTGCCAGCAGTTTAAGGGGGCGACCCCAGCATTTT. Translating gives CASSLRGRPQHF.

The chain uses TRBV2 and TRBJ2-5; 7 nucleotides match TRBD1. The CDR3 contains 15 residues. CDR1 SNHLY and CDR2 FYNNEI come from the germline V gene. V gave up 0 bases and J gave up 5 bases; unmatched junction bases: 6. In DNA, the CDR3 is TGTGCCAGCAGTGAAGCCAGGGGGTCGGGGGAGACCCAGTACTTC. Its translation: CASSEARGSGETQYF.

The count of this clone is one. The CDR3 DNA reads as TGTGCCAGCAGTACCTGGACAGGACTCCAAGAGACCCAGTACTTC. Translation gives CASSTWTGLQETQYF. The rearrangement links TRBV6-6 to TRBJ2-5, with 7 bases fitting TRBD1. Per germline, CDR1 MNHNY and CDR2 SVGAGI (reference sequence). The CDR3 loop spans 15 amino acids. The trim removed 5 bases at V and 1 base at J, leaving 7 bases unmatched.

The chain uses TRBV4-2 and TRBJ1-2; the D gene is possibly TRBD1 (6 bases). The germline V and J ends were trimmed by 0 bases and 6 bases, with 17 bases remaining between them. The CDR3 loop spans 16 amino acids. Germline CDR1 and CDR2: LGHNA and YNFKEQ. CDR3 sequence (DNA): TGTGCCAGCAGCCAAGAGTTGGGGGCGTTCGAGGATGGCTACACCTTC. Translated: CASSQELGAFEDGYTF.

The V and J genes are TRBV4-2 and TRBJ1-2; 9 bases agree with TRBD1. This CDR3 has 15 amino acids. The germline V gene encodes CDR1 LGHNA and CDR2 YNFKEQ. V was clipped by 3 bases and J by 4 bases; unmatched bases: 6. CDR3 sequence: CASSHSGTGSYGYTF. The CDR3 bases are TGTGCCAGCAGCCACTCTGGGACAGGGAGCTATGGCTACACCTTC.

The chain has TRBV4-3 and TRBJ1-1, with D perhaps TRBD1 (6 bases). This CDR3 region has 14 residues. Trimming stripped 1 base from V and 11 bases from J, with 17 bases between. CDR1 is LGHNA, CDR2 YSLEER, per germline. CDR3 in amino acids: CASSQGTVLVDAFF. The CDR3 region has the DNA TGCGCCAGCAGCCAAGGGACAGTTTTAGTAGACGCTTTCTTT.

The gene calls are TRBV18 and TRBJ1-4, with 7 bases identical to TRBD1. J gave up 6 bases and V 6 bases, and 10 bases lay outside the gene matches. CDR1 is KGHSH and CDR2 is LQKENI in the germline V gene. The CDR3 has 15 residues. The CDR3 loop reads CASSLNRDSDEKLFF. DNA of the CDR3: TGTGCCAGCTCCCTAAACCGGGACAGCGATGAAAAACTGTTTTTT.

The rearrangement uses TRBV2 and TRBJ1-5, with 10 bases identical to TRBD1. This CDR3 is 14 amino acids long. The V gene's germline CDR1 is SNHLY and CDR2 FYNNEI. V gave up 5 bases and J gave up 5 bases; unmatched junction bases: 3. CDR3 region: CASSRTGGHQPQHF. CDR3 DNA: TGTGCCAGCAGTCGGACAGGGGGTCATCAGCCCCAGCATTTT.

The chain employs TRBV2 and TRBJ2-2, with D hard to call. The CDR3 runs to 13 residues. The germline V and J ends were trimmed by 7 bases and 4 bases, with 10 bases remaining between them. From germline, CDR1 is SNHLY and CDR2 FYNNEI. The CDR3 nucleotides read TGTGCCAGCATGGAGACTTCCACCGGGGAGCTGTTTTTT. It codes for CASMETSTGELFF. Together with reference TRBV2 and TRBJ2-2, the CDR3 gives the full variable domain: EPEVTQTPSHQVTQMGQEVILRCVPISNHLYFYWYRQILGQKVEFLVSFYNNEISEKSEIFDDQFSVERPDGSNFTLKIRSTKLEDSAMYFCASMETSTGELFFGEGSRLTVL.

This sequence joins TRBV2 and TRBJ2-7, with 7 bases that match TRBD2. V lost 10 bases to trimming and J lost 2 bases; unmatched junction nucleotides: 11. From germline, CDR1 is SNHLY and CDR2 FYNNEI. The CDR3 loop spans 14 amino acids. The CDR3 region has the DNA TGTGCCACCAAGGCGGGAGCCCGTCCCTACGAGCAGTACTTC. Residues: CATKAGARPYEQYF.